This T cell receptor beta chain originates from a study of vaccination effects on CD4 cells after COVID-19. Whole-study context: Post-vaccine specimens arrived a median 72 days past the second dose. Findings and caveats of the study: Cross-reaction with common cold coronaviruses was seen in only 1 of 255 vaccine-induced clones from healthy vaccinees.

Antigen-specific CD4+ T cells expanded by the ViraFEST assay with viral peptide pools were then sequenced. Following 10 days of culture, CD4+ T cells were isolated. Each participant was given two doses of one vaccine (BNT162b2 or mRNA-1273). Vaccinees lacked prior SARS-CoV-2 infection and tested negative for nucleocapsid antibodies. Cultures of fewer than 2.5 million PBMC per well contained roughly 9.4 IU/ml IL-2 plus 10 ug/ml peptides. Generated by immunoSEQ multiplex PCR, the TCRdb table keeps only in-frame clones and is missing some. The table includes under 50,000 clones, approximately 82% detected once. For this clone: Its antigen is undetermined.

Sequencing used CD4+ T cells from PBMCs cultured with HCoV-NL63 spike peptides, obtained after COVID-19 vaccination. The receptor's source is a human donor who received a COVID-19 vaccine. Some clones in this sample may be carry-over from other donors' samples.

CDR3 DNA sequence: TGTGCCAGCAGTTACGGGACAGCTTACGAGCAGTACGTC. It yields the protein CASSYGTAYEQYV. The rearrangement joins TRBV12-3 or TRBV12-4 to TRBJ2-7, with TRBD1 identical over 7 bases. The trim removed 4 bases at V and 4 bases at J, leaving 4 bases unmatched. The CDR3 runs to 13 residues.